The sequence of this TCR beta chain was determined in a study of shared clonotypes between healthy human individuals. Produced via immunoSEQ multiplex PCR; TCRdb's table is partial and in-frame only. The data contain about 2.4 million clones, roughly nine tenths of them seen just once; the ten biggest clones take up over 0.12%. The junction had 5 bases not matched to a gene; V was cut back by 5 bases and J by 7 bases. Germline V gene data show CDR1 as SQVTM and CDR2 as ANQGSEA. This CDR3 has 13 amino acids. Sample: naive CD4+ T cells sorted from blood. Stated subset: CD45RA+ positively selected. The chain links TRBV29-1 to TRBJ2-5, with TRBD2 matching 12 bases. This clonotype was sampled from a man between 18 and 35 years old in good health. The CDR3 bases are TGCAGCGTTCTAGCGGGAGGGCCCCGGACCCAGTACTTC. Translating it yields CSVLAGGPRTQYF. Full variable domain (outside the CDR3, taken from reference TRBV29-1 and TRBJ2-5): SAVISQKPSRDICQRGTSLTIQCQVDSQVTMMFWYRQQPGQSLTLIATANQGSEATYESGFVIDKFPISRPNLTFSTLTVSNMSPEDSSIYLCSVLAGGPRTQYFGPGTRLLVL.